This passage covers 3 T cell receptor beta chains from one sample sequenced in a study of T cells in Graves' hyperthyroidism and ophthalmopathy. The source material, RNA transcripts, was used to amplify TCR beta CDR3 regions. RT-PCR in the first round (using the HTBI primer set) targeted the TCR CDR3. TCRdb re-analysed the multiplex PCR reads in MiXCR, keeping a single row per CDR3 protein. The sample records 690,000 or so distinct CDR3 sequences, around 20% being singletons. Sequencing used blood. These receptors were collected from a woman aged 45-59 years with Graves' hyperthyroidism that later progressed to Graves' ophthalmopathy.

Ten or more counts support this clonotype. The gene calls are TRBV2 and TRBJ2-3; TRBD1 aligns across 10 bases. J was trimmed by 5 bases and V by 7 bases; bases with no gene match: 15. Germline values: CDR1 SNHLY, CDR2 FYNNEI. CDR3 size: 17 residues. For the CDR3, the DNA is TGTGCCAGCACCGACCCCTCGGACAGGGGGAAGGAAGATACGCAGTATTTT. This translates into CASTDPSDRGKEDTQYF.

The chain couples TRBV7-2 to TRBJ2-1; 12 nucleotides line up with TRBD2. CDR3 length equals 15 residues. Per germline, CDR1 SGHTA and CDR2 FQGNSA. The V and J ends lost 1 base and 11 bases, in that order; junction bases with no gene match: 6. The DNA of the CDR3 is TGTGCCAGCAGCTTAGTAACTAGCGGGGGGAATAAGCAGTTCTTC. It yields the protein CASSLVTSGGNKQFF.

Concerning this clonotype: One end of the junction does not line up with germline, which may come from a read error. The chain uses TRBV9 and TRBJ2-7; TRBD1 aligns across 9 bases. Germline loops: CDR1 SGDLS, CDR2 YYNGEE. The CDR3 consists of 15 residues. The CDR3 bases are TGTGCCAGCAGCGTTGGGACAGGGCCACCGTACGGGCAGTACTTC. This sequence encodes CASSVGTGPPYGQYF.